This entry is about one TCR beta chain. This record belongs to a study of blood T cell repertoires in COVID-19. As for the study in general: Sample material is recorded as cDNA or gDNA derived from T cells, B-cell-depleted T cells, or PBMCs.

Authors' data handling: From reference gene primer amplification, estimates of nucleated cell counts were derived. Profiled with immunoSEQ multiplex PCR; TCRdb holds only in-frame clones, not every one. V, J and clone size were drawn from that table, and D and trimming were deduced from the DNA. The table shows 20,000 to 25,000 clones, with 65% to 90% occurring only once. The CDR3 totals 15 residues. CDR1 is LGHNA and CDR2 is YNFKEQ in the germline V gene. Trimming took 0 bases from V and 0 from J, leaving 3 bases between them. This chain connects TRBV4-2 to TRBJ1-6; D unclear. This clonotype was obtained from a man in his 70s with acute or convalescent COVID-19. Sequencing input: peripheral blood. The CDR3 DNA reads as TGTGCCAGCAGCCAAGAGGCCTCCTATAATTCACCCCTCCACTTT. Translating it yields CASSQEASYNSPLHF.